This T cell receptor beta chain is drawn from a study of vaccination effects on CD4 cells after COVID-19. Study-level background: Either the BNT162b2 or mRNA-1273 vaccine was given to participants in two doses. Study outcomes and limitations: Late post-vaccination samples showed marked contraction of infection- and vaccine-induced clones.

Under the ViraFEST assay, PBMC were stimulated with viral peptide pools so that antigen-specific CD4+ T cells expanded. Sequencing was performed afterwards. Following 10 days of culture, CD4+ T cells were isolated. The person had a PCR-confirmed SARS-CoV-2 infection during March to December 2020. This clone has a handful of counts. Its antigen is not known. This table comes from immunoSEQ multiplex PCR, and its TCRdb copy is limited to in-frame clones, with some not included. The top ten hold under 30% of the sample, which has 40,000 or so clones, about 75% seen once. CDR1 and CDR2 from the germline V gene are GTSNPN and SVGIG (reference sequence). The CDR3 consists of 16 residues. V shed 3 bases and J shed 1 base, with 18 bases lying between them.

The rearrangement links TRBV30 to TRBJ1-1, with unresolved D. This TCR derives from a human donor who had a prior SARS-CoV-2 infection. Sequences were derived from CD4+ T cells from PBMCs cultured with a peptide pool, sampled before COVID-19 vaccination. CDR3 residues: CAWRVGSLRQNTEAFF. CDR3 nucleotides: TGTGCCTGGAGGGTAGGGTCTCTTCGACAGAACACTGAAGCTTTCTTT.